This T cell receptor beta chain was documented in a study of T-cell memory formation after mild COVID-19. Across the study: Most TCR clusters belonged to a single donor.

The table lists this clonotype with many counts. TCRdb redid the calling of the 5' RACE reads with MiXCR, one entry per CDR3 protein. The sample has hundreds of thousands of distinct CDR3 sequences; approximately 19% are singletons. The specimen sequenced was PBMCs or a T cell subset sorted from them (not recorded which). The receptor was isolated from a man in his late teens or twenties who had mild COVID-19 (a few samples of this study predate the infection). Cell type and time point are not known.

CDR3 nucleotides: TGTGCCAGCAGCATATGGGACATTCAGTACTTC. Encoded protein: CASSIWDIQYF. The chain uses TRBV7-2 and TRBJ2-4; unclear D gene. Germline V gene sequence: CDR1 SGHTA, CDR2 FQGNSA. Trimming shortened V by 5 bases and J by 8 bases, and 7 bases separated the two germline ends. This CDR3 has 11 residues.